One and the same sample provided the 15 T cell receptor beta chains below, sequenced in a study of blood T cell repertoires in COVID-19. Libraries were prepared by immunoSEQ multiplex PCR; TCRdb keeps only in-frame clonotypes and omits some of them. The repertoire includes about 55,000 clones, roughly 86% of them detected once, and about 3.6% sits in the top ten. The sample comprised peripheral blood. These receptors were obtained from a man in his forties with COVID-19, enrolled during active disease.

The chain carries TRBV5-1 and TRBJ2-7; 11 nucleotides line up with TRBD2. After removal of 4 bases from V and 5 bases from J, the junction contained 8 bases not matched to a gene. CDR1 and CDR2 from the germline V gene are SGHRS and YFSETQ. CDR3 size: 15 residues. CDR3 in DNA: TGCGCCAGCAGCGACCCTAGCGGGGGGTTCAACGAGCAGTACTTC. Protein product: CASSDPSGGFNEQYF.

The chain uses TRBV29-1 and TRBJ1-4, with 8 bases that match TRBD1. This CDR3 contains 14 residues. J was trimmed by 8 bases and V by 6 bases; bases with no gene match: 11. Per germline, CDR1 SQVTM and CDR2 ANQGSEA. The CDR3 sequence is CSVAMTGVGEKLFF. CDR3 DNA sequence: TGCAGCGTCGCTATGACAGGGGTCGGGGAAAAACTGTTTTTT.

The chain combines TRBV27 with TRBJ2-1, with 12 positions matching TRBD1. The CDR3 extends over 15 amino acids. Germline V gene lookup returns CDR1 MNHEY and CDR2 SMNVEV (reference sequence). The V and J ends lost 5 bases and 10 bases, in that order; junction bases with no gene match: 9. In DNA form, the CDR3 reads TGTGCCAGCAGTGCCGGGACAGGGGGCCGGCGGGAGCAGTTCTTC. This gives the protein CASSAGTGGRREQFF.

J is TRBJ1-1 and V is TRBV6-5, with D possibly being TRBD1 (5 bases). The germline V gene has CDR1 MNHEY and CDR2 SVGAGI. The CDR3 consists of 13 residues. The V end lost 4 bases, the J end lost 8 bases, and 14 bases lay between the germline ends. CDR3 sequence reads: CASSFRQRTEAFF. DNA for the CDR3: TGTGCCAGCAGTTTTCGACAGCGTACCGAAGCTTTCTTT.

This clone was detected only once. The V and J genes are TRBV6-6 and TRBJ2-1, with 10 bases matching TRBD2. In germline, CDR1 is MNHNY, CDR2 SVGAGI (reference sequence). Trimming removed 6 bases from V and 10 bases from J; junction bases left unmatched: 9. The CDR3 is made up of 14 amino acids. The CDR3 DNA reads TGTGCCAGCAGACACGGGACTAGCGTTCTCGAGCAGTTCTTC. Its protein product is CASRHGTSVLEQFF.

This chain joins TRBV19 and TRBJ1-5; 7 nucleotides match TRBD1. CDR1 and CDR2 from the germline V gene are LNHDA and SQIVND (reference sequence). Trimming took 5 bases from V and 2 from J; bases not matched to a gene: 6. The CDR3 is 15 residues long. CDR3 DNA sequence: TGTGCCAGTAGTTTGACAGGGTTCGGCAATCAGCCCCAGCATTTT. Protein: CASSLTGFGNQPQHF.

V is TRBV27 and J is TRBJ1-2; TRBD1 aligns across 11 bases. The CDR3 has 15 amino acids. Trimming removed 5 bases from V and 2 bases from J; junction bases left unmatched: 4. Germline CDR1 reads MNHEY; CDR2 reads SMNVEV (reference sequence). The CDR3 spells CASSARTGGNYGYTF. CDR3 nucleotides: TGTGCCAGCAGTGCACGGACAGGGGGCAACTATGGCTACACCTTC.

The rearrangement uses TRBV30 and TRBJ1-5; D gene uncertain. Germline CDR1 GTSNPN, CDR2 SVGIG (reference sequence). Between the trimmed V and J ends, which lost 0 bases and 3 bases, there was a span of 9 bases. CDR3 length: 14 residues. In nucleotides, the CDR3 is TGTGCCTGGAGTGTAATGGGCAACAATCAGCCCCAGCATTTT. Residues: CAWSVMGNNQPQHF.

The rearrangement links TRBV19 to TRBJ1-6, with TRBD1 as a possible D gene (5 bases). Trimming pared 7 bases from V and 0 bases from J, leaving 10 bases between. The germline V gene has CDR1 LNHDA and CDR2 SQIVND (reference sequence). The CDR3 loop spans 15 amino acids. CDR3 sequence (DNA): TGTGCCAGTACCCCCGACAGCTCCTATAATTCACCCCTCCACTTT. Translating it yields CASTPDSSYNSPLHF.

The genes are TRBV27 and TRBJ2-7; 10 bases agree with TRBD1. Germline V CDR1 and CDR2: MNHEY, SMNVEV (reference sequence). The CDR3 consists of 15 residues. V shed 2 bases, J shed 5 bases, and the junction held 6 bases outside the gene matches. CDR3 region: CASSLRPGTGDEQYF. CDR3 sequence (DNA): TGTGCCAGCAGTTTACGACCCGGGACAGGGGACGAGCAGTACTTC.

The V and J genes are TRBV5-1 and TRBJ2-3, with a tentative D call TRBD1 (5 bases). The germline V gene encodes CDR1 SGHRS and CDR2 YFSETQ. The CDR3 has 16 residues. V was trimmed by 0 bases and J by 0 bases, leaving 11 bases between them. The chain's CDR3 is CASSLVPTESTDTQYF. The DNA for the CDR3 is TGCGCCAGCAGCTTGGTTCCGACAGAGAGCACAGATACGCAGTATTTT.

The chain combines TRBV12-3 or TRBV12-4 with TRBJ1-1; maybe TRBD1 (5 bases). The CDR3 runs 13 residues. V dropped 2 bases and J dropped 6 bases, with 10 bases sitting between them. CDR3 sequence reads: CASSLRTGAEAFF. In DNA form, the CDR3 reads TGTGCCAGCAGTTTACGGACGGGGGCTGAAGCTTTCTTT.

This sequence joins TRBV2 and TRBJ2-1; TRBD1 agrees at 8 bases. The CDR3 is 13 residues long. V lost 4 bases, J lost 6 bases, and 2 bases stayed unmatched. Germline V gives CDR1 SNHLY, CDR2 FYNNEI. The CDR3 bases are TGTGCCAGCAGTGGGACAGGGCTCAATGAGCAGTTCTTC. This gives the protein CASSGTGLNEQFF.

The chain couples TRBV11-1 to TRBJ2-2; 7 bases align to TRBD1. CDR3 length: 16 residues. The germline V gene encodes CDR1 SGHAT and CDR2 FQDESV (reference sequence). V lost 3 bases to trimming and J lost 2 bases; unmatched junction nucleotides: 6. Written as DNA, the CDR3 is TGTGCCAGCAGCTTCTACAGGGGCGGAAACACCGGGGAGCTGTTTTTT. Translated: CASSFYRGGNTGELFF.

The CDR3 nucleotides are TGCGCCAGCAGCCAAGTCCCTAGCGGGAGTAGGTACAATGAGCAGTTCTTC. This sequence encodes CASSQVPSGSRYNEQFF. V usage is TRBV4-1 and J usage is TRBJ2-1; 10 nucleotides line up with TRBD2. Trimming removed 1 base from V and 4 bases from J; junction bases left unmatched: 7. The germline CDR1 and CDR2 sequences are MGHRA and YSYEKL. This CDR3 is 17 amino acids long.